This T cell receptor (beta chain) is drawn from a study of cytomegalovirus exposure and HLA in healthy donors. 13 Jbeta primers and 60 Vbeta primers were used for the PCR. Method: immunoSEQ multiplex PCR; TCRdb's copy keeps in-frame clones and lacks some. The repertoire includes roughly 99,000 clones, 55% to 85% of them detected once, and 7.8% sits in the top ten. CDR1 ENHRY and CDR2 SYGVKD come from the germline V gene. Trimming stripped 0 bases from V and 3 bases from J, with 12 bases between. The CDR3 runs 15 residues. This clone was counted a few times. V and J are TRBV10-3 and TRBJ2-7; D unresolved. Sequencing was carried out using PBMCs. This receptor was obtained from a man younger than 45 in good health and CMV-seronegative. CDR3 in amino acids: CAISESSANLYEQYF. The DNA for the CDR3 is TGTGCCATCAGTGAGTCGTCAGCGAACCTCTACGAGCAGTACTTC.